The T cell receptor (beta chain) under discussion was sequenced for a study of blood T cell repertoires in COVID-19. Study-wide background: The cDNA or gDNA used as material had been derived from T cells, B-cell-depleted T cells, or PBMCs.

TCRdb keeps only in-frame clones here, not all; method: immunoSEQ multiplex PCR. The repertoire holds 100,000 to 150,000 clones, with 70% to 80% as singletons. CDR1 and CDR2 from the germline V gene are KGHSH and LQKENI. This CDR3 region has 14 residues. The V gene lost 0 bases and the J gene lost 5 bases, with 10 bases spanning the gap. The sample taken for sequencing was peripheral blood. The chain couples TRBV18 to TRBJ1-1, with D possibly matching TRBD1 (6 bases). The receptor was derived from a middle-aged man with active or convalescent COVID-19. The CDR3 protein is CASSPPGQGTEAFF. The CDR3 bases are TGTGCCAGCTCACCACCAGGCCAGGGGACTGAAGCTTTCTTT.